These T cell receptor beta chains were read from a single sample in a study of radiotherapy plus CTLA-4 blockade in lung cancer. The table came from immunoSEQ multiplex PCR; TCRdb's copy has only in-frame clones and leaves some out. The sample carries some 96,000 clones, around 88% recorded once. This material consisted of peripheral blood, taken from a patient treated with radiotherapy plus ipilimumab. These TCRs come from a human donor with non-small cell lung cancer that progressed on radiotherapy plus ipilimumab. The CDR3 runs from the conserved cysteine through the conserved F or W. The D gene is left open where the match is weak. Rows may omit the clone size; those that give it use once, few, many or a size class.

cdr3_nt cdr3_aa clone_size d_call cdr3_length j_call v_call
TGCGCCAGCAGCTTCCCTGGTGAGACCCAGTACTTC CASSFPGETQYF NA NA 12 TRBJ2-5 TRBV5-1
TGTGCCAGCAGATCCTCCCACCAGGGAGGGGGCATCACTGAAGCTTTCTTT CASRSSHQGGGITEAFF once TRBD1 17 TRBJ1-1 TRBV25-1
TGTGCCAGTAGTATAACGACAGATAACACTGAAGCTTTCTTT CASSITTDNTEAFF NA NA 14 TRBJ1-1 TRBV19
TGCAGCGTCATAGAACCGGGCACTGAAGCTTTCTTT CSVIEPGTEAFF NA NA 12 TRBJ1-1 TRBV29-1
TGTGCCAGCAGCGCACCACAGAGTATCTACGAGCAGTACTTC CASSAPQSIYEQYF NA NA 14 TRBJ2-7 TRBV7-9
TGTGCCAGCAGCTTAGGGGGACTAGCGGGAGGGACTGAGCAGTTCTTC CASSLGGLAGGTEQFF NA TRBD2 16 TRBJ2-1 TRBV11-3
TGTGCCAGCAGTGAAGTTGGGGGGGAGACGTACAATGAGCAGTTCTTC CASSEVGGETYNEQFF NA TRBD2 16 TRBJ2-1 TRBV6-1
TGTGCCAGCAGCTCCTGGGGGGGACTAGCGATAGATGAGCAGTTCTTC CASSSWGGLAIDEQFF NA TRBD2 16 TRBJ2-1 TRBV11-2
TGTGCCAGCAGCTTCCCTGGGGACAGGGAGTGGTATGGCTACACCTTC CASSFPGDREWYGYTF NA TRBD1 16 TRBJ1-2 TRBV5-6
TGTGCCAGCAGCGTAATCCGGGGCCAGGGGAATGAGCAGTTCTTC CASSVIRGQGNEQFF NA NA 15 TRBJ2-1 TRBV6-6
TGTGCCAGCAGGCAATACGAGCAGTACTTC CASRQYEQYF NA NA 10 TRBJ2-7 TRBV2
TGTGCCAGCAGCCAATGGACAGGGGAGAAAATCGGGGAGCTGTTTTTT CASSQWTGEKIGELFF NA TRBD1 16 TRBJ2-2 TRBV16
TGTGCCAGCAGCTTGAGGGGGTATAGCAATCAGCCCCAGCATTTT CASSLRGYSNQPQHF NA NA 15 TRBJ1-5 TRBV5-6
TGTGCCAGCCTCCGTGAAAAACTGTTTTTT CASLREKLFF NA NA 10 TRBJ1-4 TRBV19
TGTGCCAGCAGTAACGACTGGAGCTCCTACGAGCAGTACTTC CASSNDWSSYEQYF few NA 14 TRBJ2-7 TRBV28
TGTGCCAGCAGCAATATAGCGGGAGTATCCTACGAGCAGTACTTC CASSNIAGVSYEQYF few TRBD2 15 TRBJ2-7 TRBV7-8
TGCGCCAGCAGCCCACTACAGAACACTGAAGCTTTCTTT CASSPLQNTEAFF NA NA 13 TRBJ1-1 TRBV5-1
TGCGCCAGCAGCTTTCGACTCGGAGGTGCTGGGGACGGGGAGCTGTTTTTT CASSFRLGGAGDGELFF NA NA 17 TRBJ2-2 TRBV5-1
TGCGCCAGCAGCACCACCAGGGCAGGGGGAGACTATGGCTACACCTTC CASSTTRAGGDYGYTF NA TRBD1 16 TRBJ1-2 TRBV5-1
TGTGCCAGTAGTATAGTGACTAGCGGAACCTACGAGCAGTACTTC CASSIVTSGTYEQYF NA TRBD2 15 TRBJ2-7 TRBV19
TGTGCCAGCAGCCAAGATATGGGGCTAGCGGGAGGGGGGGGTCCAGATACGCAGTATTTT CASSQDMGLAGGGGPDTQYF NA TRBD2 20 TRBJ2-3 TRBV4-2
TGTGCCAGCAGTTACAGGGATATGAGCACTGAAGCTTTCTTT CASSYRDMSTEAFF NA NA 14 TRBJ1-1 TRBV6-5
TGTGCCAGCAGTAGAGACAGGGGGCTGGAAGAGCAGTACTTC CASSRDRGLEEQYF NA TRBD1 14 TRBJ2-7 TRBV2
TGTGCCAGCAGACGACAGGGGAAGTTCGATGAGCAGTTCTTC CASRRQGKFDEQFF once TRBD1 14 TRBJ2-1 TRBV6-5
TGTGCCAGCAGCCCGGTGGTGGGAGCCAAAAACATTCAGTACTTC CASSPVVGAKNIQYF NA NA 15 TRBJ2-4 TRBV11-2
TGTCCTGGGAGCGCCGGACGAAAGCGAACAAGTCGGGCCAACGTCCTGACTTTC CPGSAGRKRTSRANVLTF NA NA 18 TRBJ2-6 TRBV22-1
TGTGCCAGCAGCTTAGTACCCGGATGGCAGTACTTC CASSLVPGWQYF NA NA 12 TRBJ2-7 TRBV11-1
TGTGCCAGCAGCTTTGACAGCAATCAGCCCCAGCATTTT CASSFDSNQPQHF NA NA 13 TRBJ1-5 TRBV7-8
TGTGCCACCGGGCGGGAGTACGAGCAGTACTTC CATGREYEQYF few TRBD2 11 TRBJ2-7 TRBV10-3